A selection of T cell receptor beta chains follows, all from one sample in a study of T-cell reconstitution after alpha-beta-depleted transplantation in children. TCRdb reanalysed the PCR reads using MiXCR and keeps one entry per CDR3 protein. The sample lists almost 250,000 distinct CDR3 sequences, roughly 24% occurring once. Sequenced material: PBMCs, taken before TCRalphabeta/CD19-depleted stem cell transplant. These receptors all stem from a girl aged 2-10 years with Fanconi anemia, due to receive a stem cell transplant. The CDR3 runs from the conserved cysteine through the conserved F or W. The D gene is left open where the match is weak. Not all rows give a size; the values are once, few, many and, for expanded clones, a class.

J gene,V gene,clone size,D gene,CDR3 protein,CDR3 DNA
TRBJ1-4,TRBV12-3/TRBV12-4,many,-,CASSRGPRLFF,TGTGCCAGCAGCAGGGGCCCGCGTCTGTTTTTT
TRBJ2-2,TRBV6-4,many,-,CASSGRGDGLGELFF,TGTGCCAGCAGTGGAAGGGGTGACGGTCTCGGGGAGCTGTTTTTT
TRBJ2-7,TRBV6-2/TRBV6-3,few,TRBD1,CASRLDRASYEQYF,TGTGCCAGCAGGCTGGACAGGGCCTCCTACGAGCAGTACTTC
TRBJ2-7,TRBV28,many,-,CASSLAFYEQYF,TGTGCCAGCAGTTTAGCCTTCTACGAGCAGTACTTC
TRBJ2-7,TRBV20-1,-,-,CSAASSNRYEQYF,TGCAGTGCTGCAAGCAGCAACCGCTACGAGCAGTACTTC
TRBJ2-7,TRBV5-6,-,-,CASSLGSTANYEQYF,TGTGCCAGCAGCTTGGGGTCGACAGCCAACTACGAGCAGTACTTC
TRBJ1-2,TRBV12-3/TRBV12-4,many,TRBD1,CASSETGTGGVYGYTF,TGTGCCAGCAGTGAAACCGGGACAGGGGGCGTCTATGGCTACACCTTC
TRBJ2-7,TRBV7-2,few,-,CASSLSGPSSYEQYF,TGTGCCAGCAGCTTATCGGGTCCAAGCTCCTACGAGCAGTACTTC
TRBJ2-1,TRBV7-2,few,TRBD2,CASSAGLLLNEQFF,TGTGCCAGCAGCGCGGGACTACTCTTGAATGAGCAGTTCTTC
TRBJ1-1,TRBV29-1,many,-,CSVAASWTEAFF,TGCAGCGTTGCCGCCTCGTGGACTGAAGCTTTCTTT
TRBJ2-6,TRBV5-1,-,-,CASSEKPGGPGANVLTF,TGCGCCAGCAGCGAAAAGCCTGGGGGGCCTGGGGCCAACGTCCTGACTTTC
TRBJ2-1,TRBV15,many,TRBD2,CATLTSGGAADEQFF,TGTGCCACCTTAACTAGCGGGGGGGCCGCGGATGAGCAGTTCTTC
TRBJ2-3,TRBV10-3,many,TRBD1,CAISAEGQARDTQYF,TGTGCCATCAGTGCGGAAGGACAGGCCAGGGATACGCAGTATTTT
TRBJ2-2,TRBV28,-,-,CASSFYRAPNTGELFF,TGTGCCAGCAGTTTCTACCGGGCCCCGAACACCGGGGAGCTGTTTTTT
TRBJ1-3,TRBV12-3/TRBV12-4,many,TRBD1,CASRPIQGTQISGNTIYF,TGTGCCAGCAGACCTATACAGGGGACCCAAATCTCTGGAAACACCATATATTTT
TRBJ2-3,TRBV20-1,few,-,CSASVPDTQYF,TGCAGTGCTAGCGTCCCAGATACGCAGTATTTT
TRBJ2-3,TRBV7-9,-,-,CASSLTLSTDTQYF,TGTGCCAGCAGCTTGACTCTTAGCACAGATACGCAGTATTTT
TRBJ2-3,TRBV20-1,-,TRBD2,CSARDEAGHRDTQYF,TGCAGTGCTAGAGACGAAGCGGGGCATAGAGATACGCAGTATTTT
TRBJ2-7,TRBV3-1,-,-,CASSSRPAYEQYF,TGTGCCAGCAGCAGCCGTCCTGCCTACGAGCAGTACTTC
TRBJ2-3,TRBV6-4,-,-,CASSRDPSTDTQYF,TGTGCCAGCAGTCGGGATCCTAGCACAGATACGCAGTATTTT
TRBJ2-5,TRBV15,-,-,CATSRLPGPAQYF,TGTGCCACCAGCAGGTTACCCGGACCCGCCCAGTACTTC
TRBJ2-1,TRBV7-8,-,TRBD2,CASSPRPAGGYYNEQFF,TGTGCCAGCAGCCCCCGCCCAGCGGGGGGGTACTACAATGAGCAGTTCTTC
TRBJ2-3,TRBV20-1,many,TRBD2,CSARDLSSGSPDTQYF,TGCAGTGCTAGAGATCTCTCTAGCGGGAGCCCAGATACGCAGTATTTT
TRBJ2-7,TRBV7-2,-,TRBD2,CASSLSGNYEQYF,TGTGCCAGCAGCCTTAGCGGGAACTACGAGCAGTACTTC
TRBJ2-3,TRBV7-2,-,TRBD2,CASSLGLAGVDTQYF,TGTGCCAGCAGCTTAGGGCTAGCGGGAGTTGATACGCAGTATTTT
TRBJ2-3,TRBV9,few,TRBD2,CASSVDPAGVFGDTQYF,TGTGCCAGCAGCGTAGATCCAGCGGGAGTTTTCGGCGATACGCAGTATTTT
TRBJ2-3,TRBV15,many,-,CATSPPNPEDTQYF,TGTGCCACCAGCCCCCCGAATCCTGAAGATACGCAGTATTTT
TRBJ2-5,TRBV3-1,many,-,CASVRGKTQYF,TGTGCCAGCGTGAGGGGGAAGACCCAGTACTTC
TRBJ2-1,TRBV6-5,many,-,CASSYSGQNNEQFF,TGTGCCAGCAGTTATTCCGGACAGAACAATGAGCAGTTCTTC
TRBJ2-3,TRBV20-1,many,TRBD2,CSARPGLAGASPTDTQYF,TGCAGTGCAAGACCGGGACTAGCGGGGGCCTCCCCCACAGATACGCAGTATTTT
TRBJ2-1,TRBV20-1,many,-,CSAPIRYNEQFF,TGCAGTGCCCCGATTAGATACAATGAGCAGTTCTTC
TRBJ2-2,TRBV29-1,many,-,CSGGQQPNTGELFF,TGCAGCGGGGGACAACAACCGAACACCGGGGAGCTGTTTTTT
TRBJ2-5,TRBV10-3,-,TRBD2,CAISDSGGDQETQYF,TGTGCCATCAGTGATAGCGGGGGGGACCAAGAGACCCAGTACTTC
TRBJ2-7,TRBV20-1,few,TRBD2,CSASGPQGSGRYYEQYF,TGCAGTGCTAGTGGGCCCCAGGGTAGCGGGAGGTACTACGAGCAGTACTTC
TRBJ2-3,TRBV20-1,-,TRBD2,CSAPGSSGASTDTQYF,TGCAGTGCGCCAGGGTCTAGCGGGGCAAGCACAGATACGCAGTATTTT
TRBJ2-5,TRBV10-3,many,-,CAISDQETQYF,TGTGCCATCAGTGATCAAGAGACCCAGTACTTC
TRBJ1-2,TRBV6-2/TRBV6-3,-,-,CASSRTAPTPGYTF,TGTGCCAGCAGTCGGACAGCACCCACCCCTGGCTACACCTTC
TRBJ2-5,TRBV12-3/TRBV12-4,many,-,CASTQTTGSFLQETQYF,TGTGCCAGCACCCAAACCACAGGAAGTTTCCTACAAGAGACCCAGTACTTC
TRBJ2-7,TRBV4-1,-,-,CASSQGGLRDHSYEQYF,TGCGCCAGCAGCCAGGGGGGACTGCGGGATCACTCCTACGAGCAGTACTTC
TRBJ2-7,TRBV29-1,few,TRBD2,CSVVGLAGGYEQYF,TGCAGCGTTGTTGGACTAGCGGGAGGTTACGAGCAGTACTTC
TRBJ2-2,TRBV20-1,few,-,CSAREYTGELFF,TGCAGTGCTAGAGAATACACCGGGGAGCTGTTTTTT
TRBJ2-1,TRBV20-1,many,-,CSASENPHYNEQFF,TGCAGTGCTAGTGAGAACCCCCACTACAATGAGCAGTTCTTC
TRBJ2-5,TRBV18,-,-,CAGKLGQETQYF,TGTGCCGGTAAACTAGGGCAAGAGACCCAGTACTTC
TRBJ2-5,TRBV20-1,many,-,CSAAGGGGVQETQYF,TGCAGTGCCGCTGGGGGCGGGGGTGTCCAAGAGACCCAGTACTTC
TRBJ1-1,TRBV19,-,-,CASSPATPLANTEAFF,TGTGCCAGTAGTCCGGCAACCCCACTGGCCAACACTGAAGCTTTCTTT
TRBJ2-5,TRBV6-5,many,-,CASRAAGRKTQYF,TGTGCCAGCAGAGCCGCAGGGAGAAAGACCCAGTACTTC
TRBJ2-7,TRBV20-1,many,TRBD2,CSARYTLAEYEQYF,TGCAGTGCTAGGTACACACTAGCGGAATACGAGCAGTACTTC
TRBJ2-2,TRBV6-5,many,-,CASRRQFLSGELFF,TGTGCCAGCAGGCGACAATTCCTGTCCGGGGAGCTGTTTTTT
TRBJ2-3,TRBV29-1,-,TRBD1,CSVGGTGATDTQYF,TGCAGCGTTGGAGGGACAGGGGCCACAGATACGCAGTATTTT
TRBJ2-7,TRBV11-2,-,-,CASSLLLRTVVSYEQYF,TGTGCCAGCAGCTTACTTCTACGGACAGTTGTCTCCTACGAGCAGTACTTC
TRBJ2-7,TRBV7-2,-,TRBD2,CASSLGSGGAFHEQYF,TGTGCCAGCAGCTTAGGTAGCGGGGGGGCCTTCCACGAGCAGTACTTC
TRBJ1-5,TRBV6-1,-,-,CASSAGAGRSNQPQHF,TGTGCCAGCAGTGCAGGGGCGGGTCGGAGCAATCAGCCCCAGCATTTT
TRBJ2-7,TRBV29-1,few,TRBD1,CSVEGGQGYEQYF,TGCAGCGTTGAAGGGGGACAGGGGTACGAGCAGTACTTC
TRBJ2-3,TRBV7-6,-,-,CASSLSSAGEGTDTQYF,TGTGCCAGCAGCTTAAGTTCTGCAGGGGAGGGCACAGATACGCAGTATTTT
TRBJ1-2,TRBV20-1,many,-,CSARDGVYGYTF,TGCAGTGCTAGAGACGGGGTCTATGGCTACACCTTC
TRBJ2-7,TRBV27,-,-,CASSVGGTETYEQYF,TGTGCCAGCAGTGTGGGAGGGACAGAAACCTACGAGCAGTACTTC
TRBJ2-1,TRBV25-1,-,-,CASRSLNNEQFF,TGTGCCAGTCGAAGTTTAAACAATGAGCAGTTCTTC